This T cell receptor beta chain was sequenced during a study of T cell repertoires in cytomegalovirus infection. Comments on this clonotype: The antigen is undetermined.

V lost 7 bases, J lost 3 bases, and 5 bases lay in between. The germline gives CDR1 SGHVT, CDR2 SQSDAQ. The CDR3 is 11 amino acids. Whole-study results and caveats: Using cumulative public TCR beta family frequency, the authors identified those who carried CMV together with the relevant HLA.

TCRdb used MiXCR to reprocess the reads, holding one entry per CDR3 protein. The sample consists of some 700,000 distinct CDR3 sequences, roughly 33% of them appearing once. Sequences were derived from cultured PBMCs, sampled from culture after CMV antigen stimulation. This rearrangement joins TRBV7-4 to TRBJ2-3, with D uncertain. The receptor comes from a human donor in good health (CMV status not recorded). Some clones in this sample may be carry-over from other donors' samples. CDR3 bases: TGTGCCAGCACCTTTACAGATACGCAGTATTTT. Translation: CASTFTDTQYF.